Following are 18 T cell receptor gamma chains from one sample sequenced in a study of Vδ1+ human thymocytes. Study-wide results and caveats: Thymic TRG and TRD repertoires appeared highly polyclonal, with Gaussian CDR3 length distributions.

Their specific antigens are unknown. The template was reverse-transcribed extracted RNA. CDR3 amplicons came from multiplex PCR with pooled V-gene forward and constant-region reverse primers. TCRdb applied CATT to the multiplex PCR reads for clone calling. This sample has tens of thousands of gamma-chain clones, with 20% found just once. Sequencing input: Vdelta1+ gamma-delta thymocytes from the thymus. Subset indicated: FACS-sorted CD3+ TCRalphabeta- TCRVdelta1+ TCRVdelta2- thymocytes. The receptor source for this set is a girl under two years old who had congenital heart surgery.

With regard to this clone: This sample includes further DNA sequences coding for the same CDR3. This sequence joins TRGV2 and TRGJ1 or TRGJ2. Germline CDR1 EGSNGY, CDR2 YDSYNSKV. V gave up 0 bases and J gave up 4 bases; unmatched junction bases: 6. The CDR3 is made up of 14 amino acids. CDR3 amino acids: CATWDGRLYYKKLF. The CDR3 DNA follows: TGTGCCACCTGGGACGGGCGGCTCTATTATAAGAAACTCTTT.

J is TRGJ1 or TRGJ2 and V is TRGV4. CDR1 EGSTGY and CDR2 YDSYTSSV come from the germline V gene. There are 12 residues in the CDR3. The V segment lost 0 bases and the J segment 10 bases; nucleotides outside the gene matches: 6. The CDR3 is CATWDGRCKKLF. CDR3 sequence (DNA): TGTGCCACCTGGGATGGGCGCTGCAAGAAACTCTTT.

This clone showed up many times. Other DNA sequences in this sample translate to the same CDR3. The rearrangement uses TRGV2 and TRGJP2. Trimming took 0 bases from V and 0 from J; bases not matched to a gene: 1. The V gene's germline CDR1 is EGSNGY and CDR2 YDSYNSKV. This CDR3 is built from 15 residues. CDR3 sequence reads: CATWDGDSSDWIKTF. The CDR3 DNA sequence: TGTGCCACCTGGGACGGGGATAGTAGTGATTGGATCAAGACGTTT.

The chain employs TRGV9 and TRGJP. V was clipped by 4 bases and J by 6 bases; unmatched bases: 9. The CDR3 contains 17 residues. The germline gives CDR1 GITISATS, CDR2 ISYDGTV (reference sequence). CDR3 nucleotide sequence: TGTGCCTTGTGGGACCCTCGGGGAGAGTTGGGCAAAAAAATCAAGGTATTT. Encoded protein: CALWDPRGELGKKIKVF.

A note on this clone: The same CDR3 can be traced to other DNA sequences in this sample. V gene TRGV3 combines with J gene TRGJ1 or TRGJ2. The CDR3 totals 14 residues. With V trimmed by 0 bases and J by 4 bases, 6 bases remained unmatched. Germline CDR1 VTNTFY, CDR2 YDVSTARD (reference sequence). CDR3 sequence: CATWDRRVYYKKLF. The CDR3 DNA reads TGTGCCACCTGGGACAGGCGGGTGTATTATAAGAAACTCTTT.

By sample share, this clone is medium-sized. This sample also contains other DNA sequences that code for the same CDR3. The chain has TRGV3 and TRGJ1 or TRGJ2. The germline V gene has CDR1 VTNTFY and CDR2 YDVSTARD (reference sequence). The CDR3 spans 11 residues. Trimming removed 0 bases from V and 12 bases from J; junction bases left unmatched: 5. The CDR3 loop reads CATWDRPGKLF. The CDR3 region has the DNA TGTGCCACCTGGGACAGGCCGGGGAAACTCTTT.

A few counts support this clone. The same CDR3 can be traced to other DNA sequences in this sample. The chain combines TRGV4 with TRGJ1 or TRGJ2. The ends lost 0 bases at V and 5 bases at J; junction bases unmatched: 7. This CDR3 has 14 residues. The germline CDR1 and CDR2 sequences are EGSTGY and YDSYTSSV. CDR3 amino acids: CATWDGPGDYKKLF. The CDR3, as DNA: TGTGCCACCTGGGATGGGCCCGGAGATTATAAGAAACTCTTT.

This clone was detected a few times. The same CDR3 can be traced to other DNA sequences in this sample. This rearrangement joins TRGV4 to TRGJ1 or TRGJ2. Germline CDR1 EGSTGY, CDR2 YDSYTSSV. The CDR3 totals 13 residues. Trimming removed 1 base from V and 2 bases from J; junction bases left unmatched: 2. CDR3 residues: CATWDGHYYKKLF. The CDR3 coding sequence is TGTGCCACCTGGGATGGCCATTATTATAAGAAACTCTTT.

The sample holds a few counts of this clone. The chain is built from TRGV4 and TRGJ1 or TRGJ2. The length of the CDR3 is 15 residues. Germline V gene sequence: CDR1 EGSTGY, CDR2 YDSYTSSV. J lost 3 bases, V lost 0 bases, and 8 bases had no gene match. The CDR3 nucleotides read TGTGCCACCTGGGATGGGCGTCGTGCTTATTATAAGAAACTCTTT. This codes for CATWDGRRAYYKKLF.

The chain employs TRGV2 and TRGJ1 or TRGJ2. The CDR3 is 14 amino acids. Trimming at V came to 0 bases and at J to 6 bases, leaving 8 bases not matched to a gene. The V gene's germline CDR1 is EGSNGY and CDR2 YDSYNSKV. The CDR3 DNA sequence: TGTGCCACCTGGGACGGGCAGGGGAGTTATAAGAAACTCTTT. Protein product: CATWDGQGSYKKLF.

This chain joins TRGV2 and TRGJ1 or TRGJ2. The CDR3 totals 14 residues. Trimming at V came to 0 bases and at J to 6 bases, leaving 8 bases not matched to a gene. Looked up from germline, CDR1 is EGSNGY and CDR2 is YDSYNSKV. CDR3 amino acids: CATWDGRFGYKKLF. In nucleotides, the CDR3 is TGTGCCACCTGGGACGGGCGTTTCGGTTATAAGAAACTCTTT.

This chain joins TRGV3 and TRGJ1 or TRGJ2. V shed 0 bases and J 0 bases; nucleotides not matched to a gene: 5. This CDR3 has 15 amino acids. Looked up from germline, CDR1 is VTNTFY and CDR2 is YDVSTARD (reference sequence). The CDR3 bases are TGTGCCACCTGGGACAGGCAACAGAATTATTATAAGAAACTCTTT. The encoded protein is CATWDRQQNYYKKLF.

Remarks on this clone: The sample carries other DNA sequences with the same CDR3. The V gene is TRGV4, the J gene TRGJ1 or TRGJ2. CDR1 EGSTGY and CDR2 YDSYTSSV come from the germline V gene. J gave up 12 bases and V 4 bases, and 12 bases lay outside the gene matches. The CDR3 spans 12 residues. The DNA for the CDR3 is TGTGCCACCTGGGACGGGCCTCGTCGGAAACTCTTT. Its translation is CATWDGPRRKLF.

About this clone: This sequence may be a read error, since a much larger clone differs from it by one base. The sample contains more than one DNA sequence encoding this CDR3. V and J are TRGV9 and TRGJ1 or TRGJ2. Losses at the gene ends were 0 bases for V and 4 bases for J; bases not matched to a gene: 6. CDR3 length equals 14 residues. Looked up from germline, CDR1 is GITISATS and CDR2 is ISYDGTV (reference sequence). CDR3 DNA sequence: TGTGCCTTGTGGGAGGTGCAGAGGTATTATAAGAAACTCTTT. It codes for CALWEVQRYYKKLF.

In the case of this clone: Additional DNA sequences in this sample encode the identical CDR3. The rearrangement links TRGV2 to TRGJP2. Germline V lookup: CDR1 EGSNGY, CDR2 YDSYNSKV. The CDR3 contains 16 residues. V lost 0 bases and J lost 5; bases outside the gene matches: 9. The DNA for the CDR3 is TGTGCCACCTGGGACGGGCCCGGGGGAAGTGATTGGATCAAGACGTTT. This sequence encodes CATWDGPGGSDWIKTF.

This clone was seen only a few times. This chain joins TRGV9 and TRGJ1 or TRGJ2. CDR1 is GITISATS and CDR2 is ISYDGTV in the germline V gene (reference sequence). CDR3 length: 13 amino acids. J lost 2 bases, V lost 4 bases, and 5 bases had no gene match. The CDR3 is CALWDMDYYKKLF. DNA for the CDR3: TGTGCCTTGTGGGATATGGATTATTATAAGAAACTCTTT.

For this clone: A read error may produce the germline difference seen at one junction end. The rearrangement uses TRGV2 and TRGJ1 or TRGJ2. The CDR3 runs to 15 residues. CDR1 and CDR2 from the germline V gene are EGSNGY and YDSYNSKV. DNA for the CDR3: TGTGCCACCAGGGACGGCCCAATGGTGCTTTATAAGAAACTCTTT. Encoded protein: CATRDGPMVLYKKLF.

This clone showed up just a few times. The chain uses TRGV9 and TRGJ1 or TRGJ2. Germline-derived CDR1 and CDR2 are GITISATS and ISYDGTV (reference sequence). Trimming took 3 bases from V and 0 from J; bases not matched to a gene: 5. The CDR3 consists of 14 residues. CDR3 sequence reads: CALWEYQNYYKKLF. CDR3 in DNA: TGTGCCTTGTGGGAGTATCAGAATTATTATAAGAAACTCTTT.